This T cell receptor (beta chain) was found in a study of cytomegalovirus exposure and HLA in healthy donors. Broader study findings: Reported results showed that the classifier diagnosed cytomegalovirus status with high specificity and sensitivity. The authors enumerated under 200 TCR beta chains as linked to cytomegalovirus.

The PCR used 60 Vbeta and 13 Jbeta primers. Produced via immunoSEQ multiplex PCR; TCRdb's table is partial and in-frame only. The table includes approximately 200,000 clones, roughly 80% detected once. For this clone: Its antigen remains unknown.

The sequence came from a woman aged 25 to 39 in good health and CMV-seropositive. The sample was PBMCs.

The CDR3 here is CASSLVAVSYEQYF. The DNA for the CDR3 is TGTGCCAGCAGCTTGGTTGCAGTCTCCTACGAGCAGTACTTC. V and J are TRBV5-8 and TRBJ2-7; D gene uncertain. CDR1 is SGHTS and CDR2 is YDEGEE in the germline V gene. This CDR3 has 14 amino acids. The ends were cut back, 0 bases at V and 0 bases at J, with 7 bases in the middle.